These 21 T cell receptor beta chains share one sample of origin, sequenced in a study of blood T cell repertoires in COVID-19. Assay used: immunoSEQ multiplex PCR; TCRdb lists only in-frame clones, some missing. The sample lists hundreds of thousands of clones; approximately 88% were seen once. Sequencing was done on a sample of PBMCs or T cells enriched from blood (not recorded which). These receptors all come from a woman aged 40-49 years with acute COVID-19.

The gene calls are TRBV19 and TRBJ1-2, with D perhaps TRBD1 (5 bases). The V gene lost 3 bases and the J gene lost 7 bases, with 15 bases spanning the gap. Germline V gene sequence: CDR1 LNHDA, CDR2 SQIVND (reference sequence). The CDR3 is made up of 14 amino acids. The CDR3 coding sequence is TGTGCCAGTAGTATTGGTCAGGGAGGCTTTGGCTACACCTTC. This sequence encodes CASSIGQGGFGYTF.

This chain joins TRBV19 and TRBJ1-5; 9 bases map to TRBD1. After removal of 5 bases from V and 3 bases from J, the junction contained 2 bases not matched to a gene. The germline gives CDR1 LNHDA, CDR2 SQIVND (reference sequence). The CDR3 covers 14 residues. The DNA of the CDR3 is TGTGCCAGTAGTCGACAGGGGGACAATCAGCCCCAGCATTTT. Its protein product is CASSRQGDNQPQHF.

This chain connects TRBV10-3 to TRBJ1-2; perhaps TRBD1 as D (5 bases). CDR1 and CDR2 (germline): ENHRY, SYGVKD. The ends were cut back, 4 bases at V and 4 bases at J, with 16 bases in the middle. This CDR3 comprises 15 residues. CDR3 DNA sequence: TGTGCCATCAGTGTGGGGGAGGAGTTCGGCTATGGCTACACCTTC. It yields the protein CAISVGEEFGYGYTF.

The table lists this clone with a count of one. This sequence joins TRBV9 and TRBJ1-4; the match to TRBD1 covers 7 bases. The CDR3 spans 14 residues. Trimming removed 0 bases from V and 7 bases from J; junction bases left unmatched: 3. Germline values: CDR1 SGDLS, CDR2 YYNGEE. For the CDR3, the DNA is TGTGCCAGCAGCGTAGGGGACAGCTTTGAAAAACTGTTTTTT. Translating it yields CASSVGDSFEKLFF.

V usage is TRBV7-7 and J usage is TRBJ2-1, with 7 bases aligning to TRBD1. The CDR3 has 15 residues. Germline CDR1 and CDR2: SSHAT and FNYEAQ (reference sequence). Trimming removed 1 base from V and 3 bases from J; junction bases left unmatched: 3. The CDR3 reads CASSLETGIYNEQFF. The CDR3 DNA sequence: TGTGCCAGCAGCTTAGAGACAGGGATCTACAATGAGCAGTTCTTC.

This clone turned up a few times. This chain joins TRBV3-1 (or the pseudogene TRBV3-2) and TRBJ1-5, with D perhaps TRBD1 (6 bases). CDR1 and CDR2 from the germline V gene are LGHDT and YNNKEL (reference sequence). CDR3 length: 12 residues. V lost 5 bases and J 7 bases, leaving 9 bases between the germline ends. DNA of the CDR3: TGTGCCAGCAGCAAGAGGGGGCAGCCCCAGCATTTT. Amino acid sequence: CASSKRGQPQHF.

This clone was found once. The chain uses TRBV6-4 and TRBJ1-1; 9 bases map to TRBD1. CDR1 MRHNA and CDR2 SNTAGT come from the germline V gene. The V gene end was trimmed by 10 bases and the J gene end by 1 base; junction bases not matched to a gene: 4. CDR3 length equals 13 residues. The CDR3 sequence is CATEDRGNTEAFF. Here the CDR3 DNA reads TGTGCCACCGAGGACAGGGGGAACACTGAAGCTTTCTTT.

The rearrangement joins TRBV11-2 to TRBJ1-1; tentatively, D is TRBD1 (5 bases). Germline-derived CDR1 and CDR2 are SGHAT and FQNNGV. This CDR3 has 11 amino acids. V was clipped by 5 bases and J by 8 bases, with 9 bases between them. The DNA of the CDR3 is TGTGCCAGCAGCACGACAGTGGAAGCTTTCTTT. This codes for CASSTTVEAFF.

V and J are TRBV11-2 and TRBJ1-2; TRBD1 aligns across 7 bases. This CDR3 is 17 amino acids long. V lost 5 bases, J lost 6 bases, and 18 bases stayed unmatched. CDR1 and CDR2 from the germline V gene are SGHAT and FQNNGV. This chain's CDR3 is CASSQSARGSTGDGYTF. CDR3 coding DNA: TGTGCCAGCAGCCAATCGGCCAGGGGTTCAACAGGGGATGGCTACACCTTC.

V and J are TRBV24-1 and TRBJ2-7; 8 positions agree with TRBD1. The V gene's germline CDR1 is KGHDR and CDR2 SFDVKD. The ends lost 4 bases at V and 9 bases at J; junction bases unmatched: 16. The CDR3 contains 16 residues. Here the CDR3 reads CATSEAGGAPFTGQYF. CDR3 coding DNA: TGTGCCACCAGTGAAGCAGGGGGCGCCCCTTTTACCGGGCAGTACTTC.

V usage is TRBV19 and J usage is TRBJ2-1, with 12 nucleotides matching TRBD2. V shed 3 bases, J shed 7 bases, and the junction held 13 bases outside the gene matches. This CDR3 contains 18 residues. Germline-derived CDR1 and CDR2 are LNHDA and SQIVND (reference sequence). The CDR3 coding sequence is TGTGCCAGTAGTATTTGGTCCCCTAGCGGGGGGGGTTTTAATGAGCAGTTCTTC. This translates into CASSIWSPSGGGFNEQFF.

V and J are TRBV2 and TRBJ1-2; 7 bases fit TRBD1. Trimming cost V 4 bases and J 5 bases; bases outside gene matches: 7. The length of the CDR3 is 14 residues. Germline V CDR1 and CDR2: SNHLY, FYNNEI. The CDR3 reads CASSAIAGGYGYTF. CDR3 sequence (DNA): TGTGCCAGCAGTGCAATCGCAGGGGGGTATGGCTACACCTTC. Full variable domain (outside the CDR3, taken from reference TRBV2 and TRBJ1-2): EPEVTQTPSHQVTQMGQEVILRCVPISNHLYFYWYRQILGQKVEFLVSFYNNEISEKSEIFDDQFSVERPDGSNFTLKIRSTKLEDSAMYFCASSAIAGGYGYTFGSGTRLTVV.

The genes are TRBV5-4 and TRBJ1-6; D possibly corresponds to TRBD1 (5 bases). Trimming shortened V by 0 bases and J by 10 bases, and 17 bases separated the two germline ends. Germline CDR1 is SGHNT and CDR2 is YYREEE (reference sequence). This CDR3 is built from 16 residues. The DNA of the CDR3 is TGTGCCAGCAGCTTGGTGGGAGGCAGGGCTGGATCACCCCTCCACTTT. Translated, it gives CASSLVGGRAGSPLHF.

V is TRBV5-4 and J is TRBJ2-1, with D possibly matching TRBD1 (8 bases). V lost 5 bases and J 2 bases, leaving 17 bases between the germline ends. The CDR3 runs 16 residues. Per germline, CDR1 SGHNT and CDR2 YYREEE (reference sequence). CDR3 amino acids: CASRLSTGGAYNEQFF. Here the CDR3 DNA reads TGTGCCAGCAGGTTGTCCACAGGGGGGGCCTACAATGAGCAGTTCTTC.

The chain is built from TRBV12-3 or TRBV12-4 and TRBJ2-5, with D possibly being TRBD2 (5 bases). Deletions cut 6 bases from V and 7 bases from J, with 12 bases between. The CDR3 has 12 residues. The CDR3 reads CASSPDAGTQYF. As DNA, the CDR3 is TGTGCCAGCAGCCCCGACGCGGGGACCCAGTACTTC.

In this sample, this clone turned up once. The CDR3 spells CASSLYPPDEQYF. The CDR3, as DNA: TGCGCCAGCAGCTTGTACCCCCCGGACGAGCAGTACTTC. The chain combines TRBV5-1 with TRBJ2-7, with D unclear. The CDR3 is 13 residues long. Trimming shortened V by 1 base and J by 5 bases, and 10 bases separated the two germline ends. The germline gives CDR1 SGHRS, CDR2 YFSETQ. Combining the CDR3 with reference TRBV5-1 and TRBJ2-7 gives the whole variable domain KAGVTQTPRYLIKTRGQQVTLSCSPISGHRSVSWYQQTPGQGLQFLFEYFSETQRNKGNFPGRFSGRQFSNSRSEMNVSTLELGDSALYLCASSLYPPDEQYFGPGTRLTVT.

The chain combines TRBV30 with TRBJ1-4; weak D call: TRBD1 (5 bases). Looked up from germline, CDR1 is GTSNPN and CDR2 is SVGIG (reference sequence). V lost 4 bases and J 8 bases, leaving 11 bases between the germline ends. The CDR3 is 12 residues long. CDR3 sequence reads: CAWMQGREKLFF. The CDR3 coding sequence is TGTGCCTGGATGCAGGGCCGAGAAAAACTGTTTTTT.

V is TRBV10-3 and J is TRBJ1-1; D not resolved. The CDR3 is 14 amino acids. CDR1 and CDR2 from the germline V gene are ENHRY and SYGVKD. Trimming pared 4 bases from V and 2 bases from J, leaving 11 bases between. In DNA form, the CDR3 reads TGTGCCATCAGTGTTTTCCCCAGAAACACTGAAGCTTTCTTT. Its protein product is CAISVFPRNTEAFF.

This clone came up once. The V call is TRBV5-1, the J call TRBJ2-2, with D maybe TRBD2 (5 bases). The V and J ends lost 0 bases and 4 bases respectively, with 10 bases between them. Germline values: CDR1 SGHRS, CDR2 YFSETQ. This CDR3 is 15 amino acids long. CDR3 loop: CASSLGLASTGELFF. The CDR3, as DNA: TGCGCCAGCAGCTTGGGGCTAGCAAGCACCGGGGAGCTGTTTTTT.

CDR3 amino acids: CATSRLRTGTYEQYF. The DNA of the CDR3 is TGTGCCACCAGCAGACTAAGGACAGGGACCTACGAGCAGTACTTC. This rearrangement joins TRBV15 to TRBJ2-7; 8 bases are a match to TRBD1. This CDR3 comprises 15 residues. The trim removed 2 bases at V and 2 bases at J, leaving 5 bases unmatched. CDR1 LNHNV and CDR2 YYDKDF come from the germline V gene (reference sequence). Using reference TRBV15 and TRBJ2-7 for the parts outside the CDR3, the full variable domain is DAMVIQNPRYQVTQFGKPVTLSCSQTLNHNVMYWYQQKSSQAPKLLFHYYDKDFNNEADTPDNFQSRRPNTSFCFLDIRSPGLGDTAMYLCATSRLRTGTYEQYFGPGTRLTVT.

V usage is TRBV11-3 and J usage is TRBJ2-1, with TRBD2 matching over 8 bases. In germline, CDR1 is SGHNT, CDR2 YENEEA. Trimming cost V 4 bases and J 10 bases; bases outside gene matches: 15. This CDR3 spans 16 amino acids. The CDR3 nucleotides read TGTGCCAGCAGCTCACGCGGGGGGACTCCTGTAGCCGAGCAGTTCTTC. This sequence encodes CASSSRGGTPVAEQFF.